The present entry profiles one T cell receptor (beta chain) with its context. Its specificity is unknown. The time point was: baseline pretreatment blood. Treatment: 15 Gy SBRT to primary tumor, nephrectomy 4 weeks later. After SBRT, blood was collected at 2 and 4 weeks, plus baseline. This renal cell carcinoma was of the clear cell type. This sample is part of a study of radiation and T cells in renal cell carcinoma. Study conclusions and caveats: In blood, top tumor clones expanded by 2 weeks, shrinking by 4. No pretreatment tumor biopsies were available for baseline clonotypes.

Data came from immunoSEQ multiplex PCR; TCRdb stores just in-frame clones and leaves some out. The table has about 130,000 clones, approximately 90% seen once. The CDR3 spans 15 residues. Germline V lookup: CDR1 SGHDT, CDR2 YYEEEE. V shed 4 bases and J 4 bases; nucleotides not matched to a gene: 5. The sequence was obtained from a woman between 45 and 60 years old with renal cell carcinoma. The V gene is TRBV5-6, the J gene TRBJ2-1, with TRBD1 matching 10 bases. The sample consisted of blood, taken from a patient whose treatment included radiotherapy and nephrectomy. For the CDR3, the DNA is TGTGCCAGCAGCCGACAGGGGGCTGGGTACAATGAGCAGTTCTTC. Encoded protein: CASSRQGAGYNEQFF.